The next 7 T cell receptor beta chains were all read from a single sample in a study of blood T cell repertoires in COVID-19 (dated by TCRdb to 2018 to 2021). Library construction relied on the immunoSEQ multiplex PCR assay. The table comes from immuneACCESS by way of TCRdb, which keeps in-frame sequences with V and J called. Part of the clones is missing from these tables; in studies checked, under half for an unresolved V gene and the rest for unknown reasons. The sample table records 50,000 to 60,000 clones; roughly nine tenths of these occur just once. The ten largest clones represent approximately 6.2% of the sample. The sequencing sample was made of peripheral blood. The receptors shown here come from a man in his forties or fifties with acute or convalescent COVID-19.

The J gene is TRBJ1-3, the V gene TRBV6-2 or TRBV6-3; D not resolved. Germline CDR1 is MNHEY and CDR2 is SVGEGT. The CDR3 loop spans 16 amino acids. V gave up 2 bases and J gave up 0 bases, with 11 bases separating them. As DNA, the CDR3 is TGTGCCAGCAGTTACACCCGAGGAAGCTCTGGAAACACCATATATTTT. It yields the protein CASSYTRGSSGNTIYF.

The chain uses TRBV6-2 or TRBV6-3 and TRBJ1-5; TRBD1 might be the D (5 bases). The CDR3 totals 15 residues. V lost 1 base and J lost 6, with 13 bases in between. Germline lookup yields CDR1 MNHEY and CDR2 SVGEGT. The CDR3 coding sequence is TGTGCCAGCAGTTACTTGATGTTGGGGGGTCAGCCCCAGCATTTT. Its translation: CASSYLMLGGQPQHF.

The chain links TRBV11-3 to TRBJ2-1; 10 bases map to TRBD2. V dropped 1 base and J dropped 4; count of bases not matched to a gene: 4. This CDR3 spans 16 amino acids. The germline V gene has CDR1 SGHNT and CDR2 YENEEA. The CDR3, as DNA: TGTGCCAGCAGCTTAGGGGCTAGCGGGAGATACAATGAGCAGTTCTTC. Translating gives CASSLGASGRYNEQFF.

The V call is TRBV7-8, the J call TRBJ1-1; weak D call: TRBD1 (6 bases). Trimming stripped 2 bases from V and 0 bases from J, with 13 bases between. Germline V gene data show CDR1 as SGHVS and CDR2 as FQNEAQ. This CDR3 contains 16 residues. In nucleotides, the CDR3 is TGTGCCAGCAGCTTAAAGACAGGACACATGAACACTGAAGCTTTCTTT. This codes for CASSLKTGHMNTEAFF.

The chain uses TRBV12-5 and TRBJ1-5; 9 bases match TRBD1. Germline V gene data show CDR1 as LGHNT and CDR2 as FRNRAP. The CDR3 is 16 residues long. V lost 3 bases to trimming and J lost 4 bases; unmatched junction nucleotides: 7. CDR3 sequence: CASGFDLDRGNQPQHF. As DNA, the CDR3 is TGTGCTAGTGGTTTCGACCTGGACAGGGGTAATCAGCCCCAGCATTTT. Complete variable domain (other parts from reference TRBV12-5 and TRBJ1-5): DARVTQTPRHKVTEMGQEVTMRCQPILGHNTVFWYRQTMMQGLELLAYFRNRAPLDDSGMPKDRFSAEMPDATLATLKIQPSEPRDSAVYFCASGFDLDRGNQPQHFGDGTRLSIL.

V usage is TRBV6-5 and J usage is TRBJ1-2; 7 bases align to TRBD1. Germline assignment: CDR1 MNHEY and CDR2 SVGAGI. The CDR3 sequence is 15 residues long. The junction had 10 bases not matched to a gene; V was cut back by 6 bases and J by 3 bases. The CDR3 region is CASSDRRGLDYGYTF. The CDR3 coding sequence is TGTGCCAGCAGCGACCGCAGGGGGTTAGACTATGGCTACACCTTC.

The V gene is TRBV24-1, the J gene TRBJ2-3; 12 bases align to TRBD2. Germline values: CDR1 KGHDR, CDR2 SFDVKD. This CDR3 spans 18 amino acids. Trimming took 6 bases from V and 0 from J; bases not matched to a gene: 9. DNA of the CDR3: TGTGCCACCAGTACGACTAGCGGGAGATATGGAAGCACAGATACGCAGTATTTT. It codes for CATSTTSGRYGSTDTQYF.